This T cell receptor delta chain was obtained from a study of in vitro expanded adult blood gammadelta T cells (dated by TCRdb to the early 2020s). Regarding the complete study: Sort purities ranging from about 96% to 100% Vgamma9Vdelta2 cells among T cells were obtained. The study compared the TCR repertoire of Vgamma9Vdelta2 T cells expanded in vitro with a mistletoe-extract drug against those expanded with HMBPP or zoledronate. Cells from each donor were stimulated separately with HMBPP, zoledronate or AbnobaViscum P, and the TRG and TRD CDR3 repertoires were sequenced for each condition. Three subjects were included in the TCR repertoire analysis. What the research found in general, with its limitations: CDR3 length, diversity and J usage of AbnobaViscum P-expanded Vgamma9Vdelta2 repertoires were found to be similar to those of HMBPP- and zoledronate-expanded repertoires, which suggested a polyclonal response. All repertoires derived from in vitro expanded cultures of healthy donor cells, not from mistletoe-treated patients. The TRDV2 repertoire shared between treatments was private to each donor, and multidimensional scaling grouped TRD repertoires by subject rather than by stimulant. Top TRGV9 CDR3 clonotypes were largely public, being shared across donors and across all three stimulation conditions.

Regarding this clone: There is no known antigen for this receptor. A far larger clone is off by one base, so a read error is likely.

Explained via the paper, the treatment or condition label denotes: microbial phosphoantigen (E)-4-hydroxy-3-methyl-but-2-enyl pyrophosphate, around 10 nM. After expansion, live CD3+ TCRgammadelta+ Vgamma9+ Vdelta2+ T cells were FACS-sorted on a FACS Aria III. Before expansion, PBMC were pulsed with around 10 nM HMBPP for one day and were then washed three times. Expansion of the cultures lasted over 13 days, and IL-2 was replenished every 3 to 4 days. Following the one-day stimulant pulse, the cells were washed three times and then grown in medium with approximately 100 U/mL IL-2. Before culture, peripheral blood mononuclear cells were isolated by Lymphoprep gradient centrifugation and frozen in liquid nitrogen. The germline V gene encodes CDR1 GEAIGNYY and CDR2 EKD. Reading from cysteine to phenylalanine, the CDR3 counts 18 amino acids. Only the CDR3 DNA stays, 54 bases, in frame from base 1. From V the trimming removes 3 bases and from J it removes 4 bases, while the gene matches leave 19 bases of the junction unaccounted for.

Libraries came from 5' RACE. For each sample, the RNeasy Micro Kit was used to extract RNA from around 10,000 sorted cells. Libraries were prepared using template-switch reverse transcription and then PCR amplification of the CDR3gamma and CDR3delta regions. Amplicons were sequenced on an Illumina MiSeq with the V2 300 kit, and 150 bp paired-end reads were generated. Regarding the original processing steps: Read quality was checked with FastQC version 0.11.8. CDR3 sequences were built by aligning reads to GenBank TRG or TRD reference genes using MiXCR version 3.0.3. Default MiXCR parameters were applied, except that 3 rather than 5 consecutive nucleotides were used for TRDD assembly. VDJtools version 1.2.1 with default settings was used for repertoire analyses, including normalized Shannon-Wiener diversity, clonotype tracking and multidimensional scaling. CDR3 sequences that were out of frame or contained stop codons were removed from analysis. TCRdb called clones afresh from the public reads with CATT; identical DNA rows were later merged. TCRdb's processing, not the study's, gives the V and J calls here. The sample data list 720 or so delta-chain clones, and under 60% of these were observed just once. The top ten constitute under 30% of the sample.

This sequence uses TRDV2 and TRDJ1, with 7 central nucleotides matching TRDD3. This sequence originates from an adult in good health. The sample consisted of gamma-delta T cells from peripheral blood expanded in culture, taken from an in vitro culture stimulated with HMBPP. The sequence in DNA is TGTGCCTGTGACCCAGTTGGGGGACCAGCCGACTACATCGATAAACTCATCTTT. It encodes CACDPVGGPADYIDKLIF.